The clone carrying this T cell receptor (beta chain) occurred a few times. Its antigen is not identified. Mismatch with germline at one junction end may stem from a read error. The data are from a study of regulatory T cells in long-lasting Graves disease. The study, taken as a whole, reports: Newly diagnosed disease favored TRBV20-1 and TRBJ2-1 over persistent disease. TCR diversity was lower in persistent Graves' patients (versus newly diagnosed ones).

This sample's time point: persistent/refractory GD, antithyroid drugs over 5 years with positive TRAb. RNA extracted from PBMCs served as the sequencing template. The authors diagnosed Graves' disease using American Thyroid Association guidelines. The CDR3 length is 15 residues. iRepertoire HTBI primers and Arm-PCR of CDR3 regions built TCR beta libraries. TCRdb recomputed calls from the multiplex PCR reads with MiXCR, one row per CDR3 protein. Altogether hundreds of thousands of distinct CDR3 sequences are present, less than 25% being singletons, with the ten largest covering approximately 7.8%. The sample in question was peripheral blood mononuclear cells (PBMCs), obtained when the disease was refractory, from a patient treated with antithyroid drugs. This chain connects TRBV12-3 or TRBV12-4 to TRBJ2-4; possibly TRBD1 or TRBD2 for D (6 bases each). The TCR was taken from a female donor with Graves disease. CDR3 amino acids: CASTSSATGGDTRDF. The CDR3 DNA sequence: TGTGCCAGCACTTCAAGCGCGACAGGCGGGGATACCAGGGACTTC.